These 24 T cell receptor beta chains were sequenced from one sample in a study of T cell responses to AZD1222 COVID-19 vaccine. Profiling relied on immunoSEQ multiplex PCR, and the TCRdb table lists in-frame clones only, not all of them. The sample records some 120,000 clones, 80% to 90% being singletons. This material consisted of peripheral blood, taken 28 days after the second AZD1222 dose. These receptors originate from an adult who received the AZD1222 COVID-19 vaccine.

The rearrangement joins TRBV25-1 to TRBJ1-2; D possibly corresponds to TRBD1 (5 bases). Per the germline V gene, CDR1 is MGHDK and CDR2 is SYGVNS. V gave up 5 bases and J gave up 6 bases, with 7 bases separating them. The CDR3 loop spans 11 amino acids. The CDR3 nucleotides are TGTGCCAGCAGTAAGGGACATGGCTACACCTTC. This encodes CASSKGHGYTF.

J is TRBJ2-6 and V is TRBV2; a weak D match, TRBD1 (6 bases). V was cut by 5 bases and J by 0 bases, with 14 bases left in between. CDR1 and CDR2 (germline): SNHLY, FYNNEI. The CDR3 runs 17 residues. CDR3 in DNA: TGTGCCAGCAGTTCCAGGGGCCCAGCCTCTGGGGCCAACGTCCTGACTTTC. Its translation is CASSSRGPASGANVLTF.

V is TRBV11-1 and J is TRBJ1-1, with a weak D call TRBD1 (5 bases). The CDR3 runs 16 residues. Between the trimmed V and J ends, which lost 5 bases and 1 base, there was a span of 17 bases. The V gene's germline CDR1 is SGHAT and CDR2 FQDESV (reference sequence). The CDR3 is CASSPMGDTGNTEAFF. CDR3 nucleotides: TGTGCCAGCAGCCCAATGGGGGATACAGGGAACACTGAAGCTTTCTTT.

This chain's CDR3 is CASSFDRGGLNGYTF. CDR3 in DNA: TGTGCCAGCAGCTTCGACAGGGGTGGGTTGAATGGCTACACCTTC. V gene TRBV7-9 combines with J gene TRBJ1-2, with 8 bases matching TRBD1. The V gene's germline CDR1 is SEHNR and CDR2 FQNEAQ (reference sequence). The CDR3 is 15 residues long. J lost 6 bases, V lost 3 bases, and 9 bases had no gene match.

This chain links TRBV11-2 with TRBJ1-2; D remains ambiguous. Germline lookup yields CDR1 SGHAT and CDR2 FQNNGV. CDR3 length: 13 residues. V lost 5 bases, J lost 8 bases, and 15 bases lay in between. CDR3 nucleotides: TGTGCCAGCAGCCTTTCCGGGCCCATCGGCTACACCTTC. This encodes CASSLSGPIGYTF.

V is TRBV2 and J is TRBJ1-5, with TRBD1 as a possible D gene (5 bases). From germline, CDR1 is SNHLY and CDR2 FYNNEI. The V gene lost 7 bases and the J gene lost 5 bases, with 12 bases spanning the gap. The CDR3 has 13 residues. CDR3: CASKGQGDQPQHF. The CDR3 bases are TGTGCCAGCAAGGGGCAGGGCGATCAGCCCCAGCATTTT.

This rearrangement joins TRBV7-8 to TRBJ2-7; 8 nucleotides agree with TRBD1. Germline V lookup: CDR1 SGHVS, CDR2 FQNEAQ. The CDR3 extends over 15 amino acids. V lost 1 base and J lost 5; bases outside the gene matches: 7. The CDR3 loop is CASSLVTGVRHEQYF. The DNA of the CDR3 is TGTGCCAGCAGCTTAGTGACAGGGGTAAGGCACGAGCAGTACTTC.

This chain connects TRBV7-3 to TRBJ2-4; 9 bases fit TRBD1. Germline V gene sequence: CDR1 SGHTA, CDR2 FQGTGA. V was pared by 6 bases and J by 5 bases, with 8 bases of the junction left unmatched. CDR3 length equals 15 residues. The CDR3 bases are TGTGCCAGCAGTTCTCCGGGACAGGGCCAAAACATTCAGTACTTC. It codes for CASSSPGQGQNIQYF.

The J gene is TRBJ1-6, the V gene TRBV6-5, with D unclear. The CDR3 has 12 amino acids. V lost 0 bases, J lost 14 bases, and 8 bases lay in between. Germline CDR1 MNHEY, CDR2 SVGAGI. CDR3 amino acids: CASSYSSSSLHF. The CDR3 DNA sequence: TGTGCCAGCAGTTACTCGAGTAGTTCCCTCCACTTT.

The chain carries TRBV7-9 and TRBJ1-5, with D perhaps TRBD1 (6 bases). The ends were cut back, 2 bases at V and 8 bases at J, with 16 bases in the middle. Germline V gives CDR1 SEHNR, CDR2 FQNEAQ (reference sequence). This CDR3 comprises 15 residues. The CDR3 nucleotides read TGTGCCAGCAGCTTATTAGGGGGGGAATCGGAGCCCCAGCATTTT. Amino acids: CASSLLGGESEPQHF.

Here the CDR3 DNA reads TGTGCCAGCAGTATAGCGGGGGGGACCGGGGAGCTGTTTTTT. This translates into CASSIAGGTGELFF. V and J are TRBV11-3 and TRBJ2-2; 11 bases are a match to TRBD2. In germline, CDR1 is SGHNT, CDR2 YENEEA. V lost 6 bases and J lost 5; bases outside the gene matches: 2. This CDR3 comprises 14 residues.

This clone was observed a single time. V and J are TRBV2 and TRBJ1-2, with 10 bases lining up with TRBD1. Germline lookup yields CDR1 SNHLY and CDR2 FYNNEI. V trimming: 7 bases; J trimming: 3 bases; junction bases outside the gene matches: 5. There are 14 residues in the CDR3. The CDR3 coding sequence is TGTGCCAGCACCCGACAGGGGGCGGACTATGGCTACACCTTC. Translated, it gives CASTRQGADYGYTF.

This chain uses TRBV5-1 with TRBJ1-1; D call uncertain. Per the germline V gene, CDR1 is SGHRS and CDR2 is YFSETQ. The length of the CDR3 is 13 residues. The V end was cut by 3 bases, the J end by 7 bases, with 13 bases between. CDR3 sequence (DNA): TGCGCCAGCAGCTGGGAGGAAGGCGGTGAAGCTTTCTTT. This translates into CASSWEEGGEAFF. Full variable domain (outside the CDR3, taken from reference TRBV5-1 and TRBJ1-1): KAGVTQTPRYLIKTRGQQVTLSCSPISGHRSVSWYQQTPGQGLQFLFEYFSETQRNKGNFPGRFSGRQFSNSRSEMNVSTLELGDSALYLCASSWEEGGEAFFGQGTRLTVV.

The chain recombines TRBV28 with TRBJ2-5; TRBD1 matches 8 bases. The CDR3 has 13 amino acids. Germline values: CDR1 MDHEN, CDR2 SYDVKM. Trimming removed 5 bases from V and 5 bases from J; junction bases left unmatched: 4. The CDR3, as DNA: TGTGCCAGCAGTCTTCGACAGGGGGAGACCCAGTACTTC. This codes for CASSLRQGETQYF.

J is TRBJ1-4 and V is TRBV6-6; D is possibly TRBD1 (6 bases). Trimming cost V 5 bases and J 8 bases, with 12 bases left between them. The CDR3 runs to 13 residues. The germline gives CDR1 MNHNY, CDR2 SVGAGI (reference sequence). The CDR3 region is CASSIQGGEKLFF. The CDR3 coding sequence is TGTGCCAGCAGTATACAGGGAGGAGAAAAACTGTTTTTT.

The chain uses TRBV7-2 and TRBJ2-3; 9 bases line up with TRBD2. V was pared by 2 bases and J by 3 bases, with 6 bases of the junction left unmatched. CDR1 is SGHTA and CDR2 is FQGNSA in the germline V gene. This CDR3 is 16 amino acids long. The DNA for the CDR3 is TGTGCCAGCAGCTTATTTCGGCGGGGGGGAACAGATACGCAGTATTTT. It is translated as CASSLFRRGGTDTQYF.

This clone was counted between two and nine times. This chain links TRBV5-1 with TRBJ2-3; D remains unclear. The CDR3 is 14 amino acids. CDR1 and CDR2 (germline): SGHRS, YFSETQ. The ends were cut back, 4 bases at V and 4 bases at J, with 13 bases in the middle. CDR3 sequence reads: CASSRRQVPDTQYF. DNA for the CDR3: TGCGCCAGCAGCAGGCGGCAGGTACCAGATACGCAGTATTTT.

The chain combines TRBV18 with TRBJ2-5; D gene ambiguous. The CDR3 is 14 amino acids. Trimming removed 3 bases from V and 2 bases from J, with 10 bases in between. The germline V gene encodes CDR1 KGHSH and CDR2 LQKENI. The CDR3 sequence: CASSPGKGQETQYF. In DNA, the CDR3 is TGTGCCAGCTCACCTGGGAAGGGACAAGAGACCCAGTACTTC. Filled out from reference TRBV18 and TRBJ2-5, the complete variable domain reads NAGVMQNPRHLVRRRGQEARLRCSPMKGHSHVYWYRQLPEEGLKFMVYLQKENIIDESGMPKERFSAEFPKEGPSILRIQQVVRGDSAAYFCASSPGKGQETQYFGPGTRLLVL.

The chain joins TRBV7-9 to TRBJ1-6, with D hard to call. Germline CDR1 and CDR2: SEHNR and FQNEAQ (reference sequence). The CDR3 loop spans 11 amino acids. Between the trimmed V and J ends, which lost 2 bases and 10 bases, there was a span of 3 bases. The CDR3 DNA follows: TGTGCCAGCAGCTTACAATCACCCCTCCACTTT. It yields the protein CASSLQSPLHF.

J is TRBJ1-5 and V is TRBV11-2; D perhaps matches TRBD1 (5 bases). V lost 4 bases, J lost 2 bases, and 9 bases lay in between. This CDR3 region has 14 residues. CDR1 and CDR2 (germline): SGHAT, FQNNGV. The CDR3 bases are TGTGCCAGCAGCTCAGAAGGGGGCAATCAGCCCCAGCATTTT. Its protein is CASSSEGGNQPQHF. The entire variable domain, with the rest obtained from reference TRBV11-2 and TRBJ1-5, is as follows: EAGVAQSPRYKIIEKRQSVAFWCNPISGHATLYWYQQILGQGPKLLIQFQNNGVVDDSQLPKDRFSAERLKGVDSTLKIQPAKLEDSAVYLCASSSEGGNQPQHFGDGTRLSIL.

In this sample, this clone turned up a few times. The DNA for the CDR3 is TGTGCCAGCAGCTGGCCCGGGGTCACTGAAGCTTTCTTT. Amino acids: CASSWPGVTEAFF. The chain is built from TRBV5-5 and TRBJ1-1; D is unresolved. The V end was cut by 3 bases, the J end by 4 bases, with 10 bases between. The CDR3 consists of 13 residues. The V gene's germline CDR1 is SGHKS and CDR2 YYEKEE (reference sequence).

This rearrangement joins TRBV27 to TRBJ2-2; possibly TRBD2 for D (5 bases). The CDR3 loop spans 19 amino acids. Germline values: CDR1 MNHEY, CDR2 SMNVEV (reference sequence). Trimming took 5 bases from V and 2 from J, leaving 24 bases between them. CDR3 nucleotide sequence: TGTGCCAGCAGTCCAAGAGTTAGAAGGCCTAGCATTAACACCGGGGAGCTGTTTTTT. Translation gives CASSPRVRRPSINTGELFF.

The J gene is TRBJ2-3, the V gene TRBV5-4, with 8 bases that match TRBD2. The germline gives CDR1 SGHNT, CDR2 YYREEE (reference sequence). V lost 0 bases to trimming and J lost 4 bases; unmatched junction nucleotides: 4. CDR3 length: 15 amino acids. CDR3 in amino acids: CASSLGGGPSDTQYF. The DNA of the CDR3 is TGTGCCAGCAGCTTGGGCGGGGGGCCGTCAGATACGCAGTATTTT.

In its sample, this clone was seen a few times. The chain uses TRBV27 and TRBJ1-1; D possibly corresponds to TRBD1 (5 bases). In germline, CDR1 is MNHEY, CDR2 SMNVEV (reference sequence). V was cut by 3 bases and J by 4 bases, with 9 bases left in between. This CDR3 has 13 amino acids. The CDR3 DNA reads TGTGCCAGCAGTTTCGGAGGGGTCACTGAAGCTTTCTTT. Protein sequence: CASSFGGVTEAFF.